Following are 25 T cell receptor beta chains from one sample sequenced in a study of blood T cell repertoires in COVID-19. The data were produced by immunoSEQ multiplex PCR, yet TCRdb's version contains in-frame clones alone and is incomplete. The sample has just over 300,000 clones; about nine tenths are singletons. Material: PBMCs or T cells enriched from blood (not recorded which). The receptor set was obtained from a man between 25 and 39 years old who had recovered from COVID-19.

The rearrangement links TRBV27 to TRBJ2-2; 8 bases fit TRBD2. Germline trimming cut 1 base from V and 7 bases from J; bases unmatched to any gene: 5. The CDR3 is 15 amino acids. Germline V lookup: CDR1 MNHEY, CDR2 SMNVEV (reference sequence). The CDR3 protein is CASSLLGTSSGELFF. For the CDR3, the DNA is TGTGCCAGCAGTTTATTGGGGACTAGTAGCGGGGAGCTGTTTTTT.

This chain joins TRBV2 and TRBJ2-7, with D possibly being TRBD1 (6 bases). The V gene's germline CDR1 is SNHLY and CDR2 FYNNEI. Trimming removed 4 bases from V and 4 bases from J, with 14 bases in between. The CDR3 has 14 residues. The CDR3 DNA sequence: TGTGCCAGCAGTGGAGGACAGAGCGTATACGAGCAGTACTTC. It encodes CASSGGQSVYEQYF.

The chain recombines TRBV6-5 with TRBJ1-1; TRBD1 agrees at 8 bases. CDR1 is MNHEY and CDR2 is SVGAGI in the germline V gene. J was trimmed by 4 bases and V by 6 bases; bases with no gene match: 4. This CDR3 has 13 residues. CDR3 nucleotide sequence: TGTGCCAGCAGCCGGGACAGGAGCACTGAAGCTTTCTTT. Protein sequence: CASSRDRSTEAFF.

By frequency in the sample, this clone is hyperexpanded (1% or more). The V and J genes are TRBV27 and TRBJ1-5; D unclear. Germline CDR1 MNHEY, CDR2 SMNVEV (reference sequence). V was clipped by 6 bases and J by 2 bases, with 11 bases between them. The CDR3 is made up of 14 amino acids. The CDR3 nucleotides read TGTGCCAGCAGCCGAAATAGCGGCAATCAGCCCCAGCATTTT. Residues: CASSRNSGNQPQHF.

The genes are TRBV27 and TRBJ1-2, with a tentative D call TRBD1 (5 bases). The CDR3 totals 14 residues. Per germline, CDR1 MNHEY and CDR2 SMNVEV (reference sequence). Between the trimmed V and J ends, which lost 5 bases and 7 bases, there was a span of 17 bases. CDR3 in DNA: TGTGCCAGCAGTCCGATGACAGAATCAAGTGGCTACACCTTC. Its translation: CASSPMTESSGYTF.

The V gene is TRBV18, the J gene TRBJ2-7, with D perhaps matching TRBD1 (5 bases). The ends were cut back, 3 bases at V and 7 bases at J, with 19 bases in the middle. The CDR3 consists of 15 residues. CDR1 and CDR2 (germline): KGHSH, LQKENI. The CDR3 spells CASSPLPGPTGEQYF. The CDR3 DNA is TGTGCCAGCTCACCCCTTCCAGGGCCGACGGGTGAGCAGTACTTC.

The CDR3 loop reads CASSYEGATNEKLFF. CDR3 DNA: TGTGCCAGCAGTTACGAGGGTGCAACTAATGAAAAACTGTTTTTT. The genes are TRBV6-5 and TRBJ1-4, with D uncertain. Trimming left V 2 bases short and J 0 bases short, with 7 bases between. Germline values: CDR1 MNHEY, CDR2 SVGAGI. CDR3 length: 15 amino acids.

The rearrangement joins TRBV19 to TRBJ2-5, with 7 nucleotides matching TRBD1. CDR3 length: 16 residues. Looked up from germline, CDR1 is LNHDA and CDR2 is SQIVND (reference sequence). V dropped 3 bases and J dropped 2; count of bases not matched to a gene: 9. The DNA for the CDR3 is TGTGCCAGTAGTATCTCGGCACAGGGGCCTCAAGAGACCCAGTACTTC. It encodes CASSISAQGPQETQYF.

The chain has TRBV19 and TRBJ1-1; 7 bases fit TRBD1. CDR1 is LNHDA and CDR2 is SQIVND in the germline V gene (reference sequence). The CDR3 is 13 residues long. V was pared by 6 bases and J by 5 bases, with 6 bases of the junction left unmatched. The CDR3 protein is CASRRTGVTEAFF. The CDR3 DNA reads TGTGCCAGTAGGAGAACAGGGGTTACTGAAGCTTTCTTT.

Written as DNA, the CDR3 is TGTGCCAGCAGCTTCACTAGTGGGGCCTACGAGCAGTACTTC. Amino acids: CASSFTSGAYEQYF. This chain links TRBV11-3 with TRBJ2-7; maybe TRBD2 (5 bases). The germline gives CDR1 SGHNT, CDR2 YENEEA. Trimming took off 3 bases at V and 2 bases at J, with 11 bases between the two ends. This CDR3 is 14 amino acids long.

This sequence joins TRBV7-8 and TRBJ2-5, with TRBD1 as a possible D gene (6 bases). V lost 4 bases to trimming and J lost 5 bases, with 17 bases between them. This CDR3 comprises 15 residues. The V gene's germline CDR1 is SGHVS and CDR2 FQNEAQ. The CDR3 loop is CASSSVGHPMETQYF. The DNA of the CDR3 is TGTGCCAGCAGCTCCGTGGGACATCCGATGGAGACCCAGTACTTC.

This clone is a singleton in its sample. The V gene is TRBV19, the J gene TRBJ1-6; maybe TRBD1 (6 bases). From germline, CDR1 is LNHDA and CDR2 SQIVND (reference sequence). The CDR3 covers 16 residues. Trimming took off 1 base at V and 6 bases at J, with 13 bases between the two ends. CDR3 in amino acids: CASSIGPGGFNSPLHF. CDR3 nucleotide sequence: TGTGCCAGTAGTATAGGACCTGGGGGCTTTAATTCACCCCTCCACTTT.

This clone was counted only a few times. The V and J genes are TRBV5-1 and TRBJ1-1; a weak D match, TRBD1 (5 bases). Germline V gene lookup returns CDR1 SGHRS and CDR2 YFSETQ. The V gene lost 4 bases and the J gene lost 1 base, with 11 bases spanning the gap. This CDR3 comprises 14 residues. The CDR3 DNA reads as TGCGCCAGCAGCCCGGTGGGGCCGAACACTGAAGCTTTCTTT. It encodes CASSPVGPNTEAFF.

The sample holds a few counts of this clone. The chain carries TRBV6-5 and TRBJ1-2; 7 nucleotides align to TRBD1. The CDR3 totals 14 residues. J was trimmed by 6 bases and V by 6 bases; bases with no gene match: 10. CDR1 is MNHEY, CDR2 SVGAGI, per germline. The CDR3 DNA reads as TGTGCCAGCAGCCTCCGGGACAGTCTTCATGGCTACACCTTC. Translation: CASSLRDSLHGYTF.

J is TRBJ1-2 and V is TRBV27; 8 bases are a match to TRBD1. Trimming took 7 bases from V and 8 from J; bases not matched to a gene: 15. Per germline, CDR1 MNHEY and CDR2 SMNVEV (reference sequence). CDR3 length: 15 amino acids. The CDR3 spells CASKTPSQGAWGYTF. CDR3 bases: TGTGCCAGCAAGACGCCTTCGCAGGGGGCATGGGGCTACACCTTC.

The chain employs TRBV6-5 and TRBJ1-5; 8 bases match TRBD1. There are 13 residues in the CDR3. V lost 10 bases, J lost 11 bases, and 13 bases stayed unmatched. Germline CDR1 is MNHEY and CDR2 is SVGAGI. CDR3 protein: CATDQTGEGAQHF. The CDR3 DNA reads TGTGCCACCGACCAGACAGGGGAAGGAGCCCAGCATTTT.

This chain uses TRBV15 with TRBJ1-1; D gene unclear. Per germline, CDR1 LNHNV and CDR2 YYDKDF (reference sequence). This CDR3 is 14 amino acids long. Trimming took off 5 bases at V and 0 bases at J, with 10 bases between the two ends. Here the CDR3 DNA reads TGTGCCACCAGCCCCGCCGGGTTGAACACTGAAGCTTTCTTT. Protein: CATSPAGLNTEAFF.

The chain employs TRBV28 and TRBJ1-5; 9 bases fit TRBD1. The germline V gene encodes CDR1 MDHEN and CDR2 SYDVKM. The CDR3 contains 17 residues. Germline trimming cut 4 bases from V and 11 bases from J; bases unmatched to any gene: 18. The CDR3 DNA reads as TGTGCCAGCAGTTCGAACCACGGGACAGGGAGGGTTGGAGCCCAGCATTTT. Translation gives CASSSNHGTGRVGAQHF. Full variable domain (remainder filled in from reference TRBV28 and TRBJ1-5): DVKVTQSSRYLVKRTGEKVFLECVQDMDHENMFWYRQDPGLGLRLIYFSYDVKMKEKGDIPEGYSVSREKKERFSLILESASTNQTSMYLCASSSNHGTGRVGAQHFGDGTRLSIL.

This clone was picked up a small number of times. V is TRBV6-5 and J is TRBJ2-7, with 11 bases identical to TRBD1. From germline, CDR1 is MNHEY and CDR2 SVGAGI. The CDR3 is 15 residues long. Trimming removed 4 bases from V and 4 bases from J; junction bases left unmatched: 6. Here the CDR3 DNA reads TGTGCCAGCAGTTCAGGACAGGGGGCTGAATACGAGCAGTACTTC. Protein product: CASSSGQGAEYEQYF.

V gene TRBV5-1 combines with J gene TRBJ1-2; D is uncertain. Germline V gives CDR1 SGHRS, CDR2 YFSETQ. This CDR3 is built from 14 residues. The V end was cut by 0 bases, the J end by 7 bases, with 13 bases between. DNA of the CDR3: TGCGCCAGCAGCTTGGCGGTTAAACCGCGTGGCTACACCTTC. Protein product: CASSLAVKPRGYTF.

The V and J genes are TRBV27 and TRBJ2-7; 11 bases are a match to TRBD2. This CDR3 has 15 amino acids. CDR1 and CDR2 from the germline V gene are MNHEY and SMNVEV (reference sequence). Losses at the gene ends were 2 bases for V and 2 bases for J; bases not matched to a gene: 2. CDR3 bases: TGTGCCAGCAGTTTAACTAGCGGGAGTGCCTACGAGCAGTACTTC. Protein product: CASSLTSGSAYEQYF.

The chain is built from TRBV5-1 and TRBJ1-1; TRBD1 matches 8 bases. V shed 7 bases, J shed 6 bases, and the junction held 11 bases outside the gene matches. This CDR3 has 14 amino acids. Germline CDR1 is SGHRS and CDR2 is YFSETQ. The CDR3 DNA sequence: TGCGCCAGCTGCCCCGGGACAGGAGGCCCTGAAGCTTTCTTT. Translation: CASCPGTGGPEAFF.

In this sample, this clone turned up once. The CDR3 coding sequence is TGTGCCAGCAGTTCCGGGGAGCCCCAGCATTTT. It specifies CASSSGEPQHF. The gene calls are TRBV6-5 and TRBJ1-5; D is undetermined. Germline CDR1 and CDR2: MNHEY and SVGAGI. V gave up 4 bases and J gave up 8 bases, with 6 bases separating them. The CDR3 totals 11 residues.

This chain uses TRBV6-5 with TRBJ2-1; 7 bases are a match to TRBD1. Germline V CDR1 and CDR2: MNHEY, SVGAGI. Trimming at V came to 8 bases and at J to 14 bases, leaving 9 bases not matched to a gene. This CDR3 is built from 11 residues. CDR3 sequence reads: CASQRGLSEFF. The CDR3 DNA reads as TGTGCCAGCCAGAGGGGGCTCTCAGAGTTCTTC.

The V and J genes are TRBV5-1 and TRBJ1-1; D ambiguous. Germline CDR1 is SGHRS and CDR2 is YFSETQ. This CDR3 comprises 13 residues. V was cut by 4 bases and J by 1 base, with 8 bases left in between. The CDR3 is CASSPTGNTEAFF. The DNA for the CDR3 is TGCGCCAGCAGCCCTACGGGGAACACTGAAGCTTTCTTT.